The 25 T cell receptor beta chains reported below all come from one sample, sequenced in a study of T cell clonality in common variable immunodeficiency (dated by TCRdb to the mid-2010s). The study at large found these results: Fewer deletions and N-nucleotide insertions were reportedly observed in CVID TCRbeta sequences, and highly modified clones with 13 or more V deletions were reportedly absent from CVID TCRbeta sequences.

What these receptors recognize is not known. The library was built by means of the immunoSEQ multiplex PCR assay. As stored in TCRdb, this immuneACCESS dataset retains in-frame rearrangements with V and J assigned. A fraction of the clones does not appear; measured against another copy, unresolved V genes explain less than half of the discrepancy, and the remainder lacks a known reason. For this sample the table reports some 30,000 clones, with no clone seen just once. The ten biggest clones cover 5% to 6.5% of the sample. Sample: peripheral blood mononuclear cells. These receptors were taken from a human donor with common variable immunodeficiency.

This clone was seen a few times. The CDR3 is cut off 3 residues early in the read; its end comes from the germline J gene. The chain uses TRBV7-3 and TRBJ2-3; 7 nucleotides match TRBD1. The CDR3 contains 13 residues. The V segment lost 0 bases and the J segment 6 bases; nucleotides outside the gene matches: 0. CDR1 and CDR2 from the germline V gene are SGHTA and FQGTGA. The CDR3 sequence: CASSLTGQDTQYF. Incomplete CDR3 DNA: TGTGCCAGCAGCTTAACGGGACAGGATACG.

There are many counts of this clone. The read terminates 3 residues before the CDR3 end, so the remaining end is supplied by the germline J gene. The chain uses TRBV19 and TRBJ1-6; D unresolved. Trimming took off 8 bases at V and 5 bases at J, with 16 bases between the two ends. Germline lookup yields CDR1 LNHDA and CDR2 SQIVND (reference sequence). The CDR3 totals 15 residues. The CDR3 region is CASSLNSGDNSPLHF. CDR3 DNA, as far as it was read: TGTGCCAGTTCGCTTAACAGTGGAGATAATTCACCC.

Remarks on this clone: The observed sequence ends 3 residues before the CDR3 terminus, with the missing tail filled in from the germline J gene. The V and J genes are TRBV6-2 or TRBV6-3 and TRBJ2-1; 7 positions agree with TRBD2. Germline values: CDR1 MNHEY, CDR2 SVGEGT. Trimming removed 6 bases from V and 7 bases from J; junction bases left unmatched: 6. This CDR3 is built from 13 residues. CDR3 residues: CASRGGSYNEQFF. The sequenced CDR3 bases are TGTGCCAGCAGGGGGGGGAGCTATAATGAG.

For this clone: The read ends 3 residues shy of where the CDR3 ends; the end is completed using the germline J gene. The chain uses TRBV7-2 and TRBJ2-1; D possibly corresponds to TRBD2 (5 bases). Germline V gene data show CDR1 as SGHTA and CDR2 as FQGNSA. The ends were cut back, 3 bases at V and 0 bases at J, with 9 bases in the middle. CDR3 length: 15 residues. The part of the CDR3 DNA that was read is TGTGCCAGCAGCTTGTTGGCGGGCTCCTACAATGAG. It specifies CASSLLAGSYNE. The complete CDR3 sequence is CASSLLAGSYNEQFF.

This clone was picked up a small number of times. The observed sequence ends 3 residues before the CDR3 terminus, with the missing tail filled in from the germline J gene. The rearrangement links TRBV19 to TRBJ1-1, with TRBD1 matching over 11 bases. Trimming cost V 5 bases and J 3 bases; bases outside gene matches: 2. Germline V gene lookup returns CDR1 LNHDA and CDR2 SQIVND (reference sequence). The CDR3 covers 14 residues. The part of the CDR3 DNA that was read is TGTGCCAGTAGTCCGGGACAGGGGGACACTGAA. The encoded protein is CASSPGQGDTE. The whole CDR3 sequence is CASSPGQGDTEAFF.

There are many counts of this clone. The read falls 3 residues short of the CDR3 end, and the missing part is taken from the germline J gene. This chain uses TRBV7-8 with TRBJ1-6; a weak D match, TRBD1 (5 bases). The CDR3 runs 15 residues. Looked up from germline, CDR1 is SGHVS and CDR2 is FQNEAQ. The V and J ends lost 1 base and 12 bases respectively, with 16 bases between them. The CDR3 DNA, read in part, is TGTGCCAGCAGCTTAGGTTCGAGGGCCAGGGAACCC. This codes for CASSLGSRAREP. The CDR3 in full is CASSLGSRAREPLHF.

This clone was recorded many times. The sequence runs out 3 residues before the end of the CDR3; the remainder is reconstructed from the germline J gene. V usage is TRBV5-1 and J usage is TRBJ1-2, with D perhaps matching TRBD1 (5 bases). The CDR3 is made up of 15 amino acids. Per the germline V gene, CDR1 is SGHRS and CDR2 is YFSETQ. Trimming shortened V by 4 bases and J by 0 bases, and 13 bases separated the two germline ends. CDR3 amino acids: CASSPLGGANYGYTF. The covered CDR3 bases are TGCGCCAGCAGCCCCCTGGGGGGAGCTAACTATGGC.

The sample holds many counts of this clone. Read sequence stops 3 residues before the CDR3 end, and the germline J gene provides the missing end. This chain joins TRBV18 and TRBJ2-2, with 7 bases matching TRBD1. Unmatched junction bases numbered 6, after V lost 1 base and J lost 7 bases. The germline CDR1 and CDR2 sequences are KGHSH and LQKENI. The CDR3 contains 15 residues. The CDR3 reads CASSPQGALGGELFF. The sequenced CDR3 bases are TGTGCCAGCTCACCACAGGGGGCGCTCGGCGGGGAG. Complete variable domain (other parts from reference TRBV18 and TRBJ2-2): NAGVMQNPRHLVRRRGQEARLRCSPMKGHSHVYWYRQLPEEGLKFMVYLQKENIIDESGMPKERFSAEFPKEGPSILRIQQVVRGDSAAYFCASSPQGALGGELFFGEGSRLTVL.

Comments on this clone: The CDR3 is cut off 3 residues early in the read; its end comes from the germline J gene. V is TRBV19 and J is TRBJ1-4; D perhaps matches TRBD1 (5 bases). Germline values: CDR1 LNHDA, CDR2 SQIVND (reference sequence). The CDR3 runs to 11 residues. Trimming left V 6 bases short and J 7 bases short, with 6 bases between. CDR3 residues: CASRGGEKLFF. The covered CDR3 bases are TGTGCCAGTAGGGGGGGTGAAAAA.

This clone was seen a handful of times. The DNA ends 3 residues before the CDR3 does, and the rest of the CDR3 is filled in from the germline J gene. The V call is TRBV11-2, the J call TRBJ2-5; D is unresolved. Germline CDR1 and CDR2: SGHAT and FQNNGV. V shed 1 base and J shed 4 bases, with 13 bases lying between them. The CDR3 contains 15 residues. Partial CDR3 DNA: TGTGCCAGCAGCTTAGTTGTGGGCATGACAGAGACC. It codes for CASSLVVGMTET. The CDR3 in full is CASSLVVGMTETQYF.

This clone was detected a few times. The DNA ends 3 residues before the CDR3 does, and the rest of the CDR3 is filled in from the germline J gene. This chain uses TRBV6-2 or TRBV6-3 with TRBJ1-5; maybe TRBD1 (6 bases). The CDR3 is 15 amino acids. Per germline, CDR1 MNHEY and CDR2 SVGEGT. Trimming shortened V by 6 bases and J by 3 bases, and 15 bases separated the two germline ends. The CDR3 DNA, read in part, is TGTGCCAGCAGGCAGAGTCAGGGGTCCAATCAGCCC. Protein product: CASRQSQGSNQP. The full CDR3 protein is CASRQSQGSNQPQHF.

Partial CDR3 DNA: TGTGCCAGTACCCCGGGGAACCCGGCTACTGGGGCCAACGTC. Residues: CASTPGNPATGANV. The full CDR3 sequence reads CASTPGNPATGANVLTF. The chain recombines TRBV19 with TRBJ2-6; D may be TRBD2 (5 bases). The read gets to within 3 residues of the CDR3 end, and the germline J gene fills in the rest. Germline CDR1 reads LNHDA; CDR2 reads SQIVND (reference sequence). The V end lost 7 bases, the J end lost 2 bases, and 18 bases lay between the germline ends. The CDR3 runs 17 residues. The full variable domain, completed using reference TRBV19 and TRBJ2-6, is DGGITQSPKYLFRKEGQNVTLSCEQNLNHDAMYWYRQDPGQGLRLIYYSQIVNDFQKGDIAEGYSVSREKKESFPLTVTSAQKNPTAFYLCASTPGNPATGANVLTFGAGSRLTVL.

This clone was observed a handful of times. The read terminates 3 residues ahead of where the CDR3 ends, so the germline J gene completes it. V is TRBV6-2 or TRBV6-3 and J is TRBJ1-2; TRBD1 matches at 8 bases. V was clipped by 5 bases and J by 4 bases; unmatched bases: 3. The CDR3 runs to 13 residues. CDR1 and CDR2 (germline): MNHEY, SVGEGT. The CDR3 here is CASSRQGSYGYTF. Incomplete CDR3 DNA: TGTGCCAGCAGTAGACAGGGGAGCTATGGC.

In regard to this clone: The read gets to within 3 residues of the CDR3 end, and the germline J gene fills in the rest. This sequence joins TRBV7-9 and TRBJ1-4; TRBD1 aligns across 7 bases. CDR3 length equals 15 residues. The germline gives CDR1 SEHNR, CDR2 FQNEAQ (reference sequence). The V segment lost 8 bases and the J segment 6 bases; nucleotides outside the gene matches: 12. The CDR3 is CASGPSGTVYEKLFF. The part of the CDR3 DNA that was read is TGTGCCAGCGGACCTTCCGGGACAGTATATGAAAAA.

A note on this clone: The read finishes 3 residues shy of the CDR3 end, and the germline J gene is used to complete it. The chain carries TRBV18 and TRBJ1-2; D is possibly TRBD1 (5 bases). This CDR3 comprises 17 residues. V was trimmed by 2 bases and J by 1 base, leaving 17 bases between them. Germline V CDR1 and CDR2: KGHSH, LQKENI. The CDR3 bases that were read are TGTGCCAGCTCACCAAGTTCCGGGGGTTACAGTAACTATGGC. This translates into CASSPSSGGYSNYG. The complete CDR3 reads CASSPSSGGYSNYGYTF.

Of note for this clone: The read halts 3 residues ahead of the CDR3 end, with the missing end drawn from the germline J gene. The gene calls are TRBV18 and TRBJ1-1; 7 bases align to TRBD1. The CDR3 totals 14 residues. Germline loops: CDR1 KGHSH, CDR2 LQKENI. The part of the CDR3 DNA that was read is TGTGCCAGCTCACCTCCGGACAGGCCCTTAGAA. Translation: CASSPPDRPLE. The complete CDR3 reads CASSPPDRPLEAFF. Supplemented by reference TRBV18 and TRBJ1-1, the full variable domain reads NAGVMQNPRHLVRRRGQEARLRCSPMKGHSHVYWYRQLPEEGLKFMVYLQKENIIDESGMPKERFSAEFPKEGPSILRIQQVVRGDSAAYFCASSPPDRPLEAFFGQGTRLTVV.

This clone has a count of ten or more. The read falls 3 residues short of the CDR3 end, and the missing part is taken from the germline J gene. The chain uses TRBV2 and TRBJ1-1, with 7 bases identical to TRBD1. This CDR3 has 13 residues. Germline V gene lookup returns CDR1 SNHLY and CDR2 FYNNEI. V gave up 11 bases and J gave up 0 bases; unmatched junction bases: 6. CDR3 region: CARWDSMNTEAFF. Incomplete CDR3 DNA: TGTGCCCGTTGGGACAGCATGAACACTGAA.

This clone came up a few times. Read coverage stops 3 residues before the CDR3 terminus; the germline J gene supplies the remainder. This chain joins TRBV11-2 and TRBJ2-5; TRBD2 agrees at 11 bases. Trimming removed 5 bases from V and 5 bases from J; junction bases left unmatched: 7. CDR1 SGHAT and CDR2 FQNNGV come from the germline V gene. The CDR3 covers 15 residues. Incomplete CDR3 DNA: TGTGCCAGCAGCCGTATAGCGGGGGGGCCGGAGACC. Encoded protein: CASSRIAGGPET. The entire CDR3 protein is CASSRIAGGPETQYF.

This clone was counted many times. The read falls 3 residues short of the CDR3 end, and the missing part is taken from the germline J gene. V usage is TRBV5-1 and J usage is TRBJ1-3; 7 bases are shared with TRBD1. The CDR3 extends over 18 amino acids. CDR1 and CDR2 (germline): SGHRS, YFSETQ. Trimming cost V 3 bases and J 4 bases; bases outside gene matches: 16. The CDR3: CASSSTGQTLLSGNTIYF. The DNA read from the CDR3 is TGCGCCAGCAGCTCGACGGGACAGACCCTACTTAGCGGAAACACC. Filled out from reference TRBV5-1 and TRBJ1-3, the complete variable domain reads KAGVTQTPRYLIKTRGQQVTLSCSPISGHRSVSWYQQTPGQGLQFLFEYFSETQRNKGNFPGRFSGRQFSNSRSEMNVSTLELGDSALYLCASSSTGQTLLSGNTIYFGEGSWLTVV.

Ten or more counts support this clone. The CDR3 end lies 3 residues beyond the end of the read and is filled in from the germline J gene. The chain combines TRBV29-1 with TRBJ1-2; D gene ambiguous. The CDR3 consists of 13 residues. V was cut by 3 bases and J by 3 bases, with 11 bases left in between. CDR1 and CDR2 (germline): SQVTM, ANQGSEA. This CDR3 reads CSVDERLHYGYTF. Incomplete CDR3 DNA: TGCAGCGTTGATGAGAGGCTCCACTATGGC.

Within the sample, this clone is medium-sized (0.01 to 0.1%). Read data end 3 residues before the CDR3 end; the end is taken from the germline J gene. The chain is built from TRBV20-1 and TRBJ1-1, with D possibly being TRBD1 (5 bases). CDR1 is DFQATT and CDR2 is SNEGSKA in the germline V gene (reference sequence). Between the trimmed V and J ends, which lost 7 bases and 4 bases, there was a span of 16 bases. The CDR3 spans 13 residues. This chain's CDR3 is CSVRRGSATEAFF. The sequenced CDR3 bases are TGCAGTGTCCGACGGGGGTCGGCCACTGAA.

About this clone itself: Read data end 3 residues before the CDR3 end; the end is taken from the germline J gene. V usage is TRBV7-9 and J usage is TRBJ2-3; D unclear. This CDR3 region has 12 residues. Per germline, CDR1 SEHNR and CDR2 FQNEAQ (reference sequence). V lost 4 bases to trimming and J lost 4 bases, with 6 bases between them. The CDR3 DNA, read in part, is TGTGCCAGCAGCTACAGAGCAGATACG. Its protein is CASSYRADT. The full CDR3 protein is CASSYRADTQYF.

A remark on this clone: The CDR3 end lies 3 residues beyond the end of the read and is filled in from the germline J gene. The rearrangement joins TRBV11-3 to TRBJ2-5; 8 bases align to TRBD1. The CDR3 sequence is 14 residues long. Germline V gene lookup returns CDR1 SGHNT and CDR2 YENEEA. V was pared by 5 bases and J by 3 bases, with 5 bases of the junction left unmatched. CDR3: CASSRMTGEETQYF. CDR3 DNA (partial): TGTGCCAGCAGCCGCATGACAGGGGAAGAGACC.

Notes on this clone: The read finishes 3 residues shy of the CDR3 end, and the germline J gene is used to complete it. The chain combines TRBV7-9 with TRBJ2-5; 7 nucleotides match TRBD1. The germline gives CDR1 SEHNR, CDR2 FQNEAQ (reference sequence). The CDR3 extends over 13 amino acids. Trimming removed 5 bases from V and 5 bases from J; junction bases left unmatched: 5. This CDR3 reads CASSRQGRETQYF. The covered CDR3 bases are TGTGCCAGCAGCCGACAGGGCCGGGAGACC.

For this clone: The DNA ends 3 residues before the CDR3 does, and the rest of the CDR3 is filled in from the germline J gene. V and J are TRBV18 and TRBJ2-2, with TRBD2 identical over 9 bases. Germline-derived CDR1 and CDR2 are KGHSH and LQKENI. V lost 4 bases, J lost 2 bases, and 5 bases stayed unmatched. This CDR3 spans 16 amino acids. The CDR3 loop reads CASSLGTSPNTGELFF. The CDR3 bases that were read are TGTGCCAGCTCACTCGGGACTAGCCCTAACACCGGGGAG. Based on the CDR3 plus reference TRBV18 and TRBJ2-2, the full variable domain is NAGVMQNPRHLVRRRGQEARLRCSPMKGHSHVYWYRQLPEEGLKFMVYLQKENIIDESGMPKERFSAEFPKEGPSILRIQQVVRGDSAAYFCASSLGTSPNTGELFFGEGSRLTVL.